These 13 T cell receptor beta chains originate from one sample sequenced in a study of low-dose radiotherapy and immunotherapy resistance in tumors. Stated time point: after trial treatment. The treatment here: LDRT plus nivolumab, ipilimumab, low-dose cyclophosphamide and aspirin (RACIN trial). Both TCRalpha and TCRbeta chains were reverse transcribed with V-gene-specific primers. The TCRs were subjected to amplification over 20 PCR cycles employing a constant-region primer in conjunction with a V-primer adapter. In TCRdb, the reads were re-called with MiXCR into one record per CDR3 protein. The data hold about 58,000 distinct CDR3 sequences, with roughly 23% observed a single time. Sequences were derived from PBMCs, sampled after low-dose radiotherapy plus immunotherapy. All receptors come from a male donor with prostate cancer.

This clonotype was detected ten times or more. The chain is built from TRBV11-1 and TRBJ2-1, with 9 bases fitting TRBD2. This CDR3 has 16 amino acids. In germline, CDR1 is SGHAT, CDR2 FQDESV (reference sequence). Unmatched junction bases numbered 10, after V lost 1 base and J lost 9 bases. The CDR3 is CASSLGGRAVNGEQFF. Here the CDR3 DNA reads TGTGCCAGCAGCTTAGGCGGGAGGGCCGTTAACGGTGAGCAGTTCTTC.

This clonotype has ten or more counts. The chain links TRBV4-2 to TRBJ1-5, with D tentatively TRBD1 (6 bases). Trimming removed 2 bases from V and 9 bases from J, with 8 bases in between. The CDR3 contains 12 residues. Germline CDR1 is LGHNA and CDR2 is YNFKEQ. DNA of the CDR3: TGTGCCAGCAGCCAATCAGGGGCGCCCCAGCATTTT. Protein: CASSQSGAPQHF.

The sample holds many counts of this clonotype. CDR3 sequence reads: CASSRSGQGSEKLFF. In DNA, the CDR3 is TGTGCCAGCAGCCGTTCCGGACAGGGCTCTGAAAAACTGTTTTTT. The rearrangement links TRBV6-5 to TRBJ1-4; 8 bases match TRBD1. Trimming at V came to 6 bases and at J to 7 bases, leaving 10 bases not matched to a gene. In germline, CDR1 is MNHEY, CDR2 SVGAGI. This CDR3 has 15 amino acids.

In its sample, this clonotype was seen many times. The chain links TRBV6-2 or TRBV6-3 to TRBJ2-3; 11 bases align to TRBD2. Germline values: CDR1 MNHEY, CDR2 SVGEGT. V lost 1 base and J lost 5; bases outside the gene matches: 11. The length of the CDR3 is 18 residues. CDR3: CASSYFAVTSGVRDTQYF. The CDR3 DNA follows: TGTGCCAGCAGTTACTTTGCGGTGACTAGCGGGGTCCGAGATACGCAGTATTTT.

This clonotype was counted many times. The gene calls are TRBV29-1 and TRBJ2-7; 12 bases match TRBD1. The CDR3 extends over 13 amino acids. Trimming removed 5 bases from V and 7 bases from J; junction bases left unmatched: 6. CDR1 SQVTM and CDR2 ANQGSEA come from the germline V gene. CDR3 sequence: CSVPGQGAGEQYF. Written as DNA, the CDR3 is TGCAGCGTTCCGGGACAGGGGGCAGGGGAGCAGTACTTC.

This clonotype has at least ten counts. The chain joins TRBV5-1 to TRBJ2-1; D is ambiguous. Germline CDR1 reads SGHRS; CDR2 reads YFSETQ. The V and J ends lost 4 bases and 0 bases respectively, with 11 bases between them. There are 15 residues in the CDR3. CDR3 loop: CASSRGASSYNEQFF. DNA for the CDR3: TGCGCCAGCAGCCGCGGTGCGAGCTCCTACAATGAGCAGTTCTTC.

This clonotype was picked up many times. V usage is TRBV7-9 and J usage is TRBJ2-7; the D gene could be TRBD1 or TRBD2 (5 bases each). There are 12 residues in the CDR3. Germline CDR1 SEHNR, CDR2 FQNEAQ (reference sequence). The germline V and J ends were trimmed by 1 base and 11 bases, with 12 bases remaining between them. CDR3 nucleotide sequence: TGTGCCAGCAGCTTAGAGTCTGGGACGGAGTACTTC. Residues: CASSLESGTEYF.

This clonotype was counted ten times or more. The chain has TRBV20-1 and TRBJ2-5; 12 positions match TRBD2. The CDR3 extends over 15 amino acids. Germline CDR1 and CDR2: DFQATT and SNEGSKA (reference sequence). Unmatched junction bases numbered 4, after V lost 3 bases and J lost 2 bases. The DNA of the CDR3 is TGCAGTGCTAGTCCTAGCGGGAGGGTACAAGAGACCCAGTACTTC. Its translation is CSASPSGRVQETQYF.

This clonotype was seen at least ten times. Here the CDR3 reads CSGTDPHGTQYF. The CDR3 region has the DNA TGCAGCGGGACAGACCCCCATGGGACCCAGTACTTC. This sequence joins TRBV29-1 and TRBJ2-5; tentative D call: TRBD1 (6 bases). The CDR3 is 12 amino acids. Deletions cut 7 bases from V and 7 bases from J, with 16 bases between. The V gene's germline CDR1 is SQVTM and CDR2 ANQGSEA.

Many counts were recorded for this clonotype. The V and J genes are TRBV5-6 and TRBJ2-2; TRBD2 aligns across 10 bases. The V gene's germline CDR1 is SGHDT and CDR2 YYEEEE. After removal of 0 bases from V and 2 bases from J, the junction contained 4 bases not matched to a gene. The CDR3 loop spans 17 amino acids. The CDR3 is CASSLGLAGRNTGELFF. CDR3 DNA: TGTGCCAGCAGCTTGGGACTAGCGGGTAGAAACACCGGGGAGCTGTTTTTT. Combining the CDR3 with reference TRBV5-6 and TRBJ2-2 gives the whole variable domain DAGVTQSPTHLIKTRGQQVTLRCSPKSGHDTVSWYQQALGQGPQFIFQYYEEEERQRGNFPDRFSGHQFPNYSSELNVNALLLGDSALYLCASSLGLAGRNTGELFFGEGSRLTVL.

This clonotype was detected ten times or more. The chain carries TRBV5-1 and TRBJ2-1; 12 bases map to TRBD1. V lost 3 bases and J lost 3; bases outside the gene matches: 4. Germline-derived CDR1 and CDR2 are SGHRS and YFSETQ. This CDR3 comprises 16 residues. The CDR3 protein is CASSWGTGGFYNEQFF. The CDR3 coding sequence is TGCGCCAGCAGCTGGGGGACAGGGGGCTTCTACAATGAGCAGTTCTTC.

This clonotype has a count of ten or more. The chain couples TRBV30 to TRBJ2-1, with 9 bases fitting TRBD2. CDR3 length: 16 amino acids. The J segment lost 8 bases and the V segment lost 3 bases, leaving 14 bases of the junction unmatched. Germline CDR1 reads GTSNPN; CDR2 reads SVGIG (reference sequence). The chain's CDR3 is CAWRRVPGLAIHEQFF. Here the CDR3 DNA reads TGTGCCTGGAGAAGAGTTCCGGGACTAGCTATCCATGAGCAGTTCTTC.

Comment on this clonotype: The likely explanation is a read error, given a far larger clone one base away. This rearrangement joins TRBV7-6 to TRBJ2-7; D is ambiguous. The CDR3 sequence is 13 residues long. Trimming left V 4 bases short and J 7 bases short, with 14 bases between. Germline lookup yields CDR1 SGHVS and CDR2 FNYEAQ. The CDR3 sequence: CASSSIWATEQYF. In DNA, the CDR3 is TGTGCCAGCAGCTCTATCTGGGCTACGGAGCAGTACTTC.